The 4 T cell receptor beta chains below come from one sample, sequenced in a study of blood T cells in healthy people across ages. Together with a sample-barcoded 5' primer, a J-beta primer mix was included in a second PCR lasting 7 to 11 cycles. MiXCR, run by TCRdb on the 5' RACE reads, gives a single entry per CDR3 protein. The sample has 850,000 to 1,000,000 distinct CDR3 sequences, around 49% seen once. Sequenced: blood. The receptors originated from a man aged 30-40 years in good health.

This clonotype has only a few counts. V usage is TRBV7-2 and J usage is TRBJ2-3; no reliable D call. The CDR3 contains 11 residues. CDR1 is SGHTA and CDR2 is FQGNSA in the germline V gene. Trimming removed 1 base from V and 11 bases from J, with 7 bases in between. Here the CDR3 reads CASSLESVQYF. Here the CDR3 DNA reads TGTGCCAGCAGCTTAGAATCGGTGCAGTATTTT.

The table lists this clonotype with a few counts. This chain links TRBV28 with TRBJ1-2; weak D call: TRBD1 (5 bases). The V gene's germline CDR1 is MDHEN and CDR2 SYDVKM. The CDR3 has 12 residues. V lost 8 bases and J 5 bases, leaving 12 bases between the germline ends. The CDR3 sequence is CASARGDYGYTF. CDR3 in DNA: TGTGCCAGCGCTAGAGGGGATTATGGCTACACCTTC.

This chain joins TRBV7-9 and TRBJ1-2, with D unclear. Between the trimmed V and J ends, which lost 3 bases and 11 bases, there was a span of 16 bases. Germline V lookup: CDR1 SEHNR, CDR2 FQNEAQ (reference sequence). The CDR3 length is 13 residues. CDR3 nucleotides: TGTGCCAGCAGCTTCTCCCAGGCGGGCCGGTACACCTTC. Translation gives CASSFSQAGRYTF. Full variable domain (remainder filled in from reference TRBV7-9 and TRBJ1-2): DTGVSQNPRHKITKRGQNVTFRCDPISEHNRLYWYRQTLGQGPEFLTYFQNEAQLEKSRLLSDRFSAERPKGSFSTLEIQRTEQGDSAMYLCASSFSQAGRYTFGSGTRLTVV.

The chain has TRBV4-1 and TRBJ2-3; 8 bases agree with TRBD1. V shed 1 base, J shed 4 bases, and the junction held 7 bases outside the gene matches. The CDR3 is 16 residues long. The germline gives CDR1 MGHRA, CDR2 YSYEKL. The CDR3 loop is CASSQGAGGESDTQYF. In DNA form, the CDR3 reads TGCGCCAGCAGCCAAGGGGCAGGGGGCGAATCAGATACGCAGTATTTT.